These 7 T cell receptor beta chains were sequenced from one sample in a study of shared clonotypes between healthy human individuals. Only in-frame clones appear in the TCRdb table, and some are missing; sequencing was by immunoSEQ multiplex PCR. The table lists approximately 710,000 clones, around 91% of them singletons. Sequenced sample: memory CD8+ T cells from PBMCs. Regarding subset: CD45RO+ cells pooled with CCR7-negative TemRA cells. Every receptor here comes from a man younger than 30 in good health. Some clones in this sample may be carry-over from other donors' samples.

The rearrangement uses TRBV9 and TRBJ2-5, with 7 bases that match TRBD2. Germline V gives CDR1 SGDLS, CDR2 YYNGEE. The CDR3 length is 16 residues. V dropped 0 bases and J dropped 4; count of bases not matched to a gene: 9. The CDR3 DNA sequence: TGTGCCAGCAGCGTAGTTCGAGGCGGGAGAGGAGAGACCCAGTACTTC. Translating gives CASSVVRGGRGETQYF.

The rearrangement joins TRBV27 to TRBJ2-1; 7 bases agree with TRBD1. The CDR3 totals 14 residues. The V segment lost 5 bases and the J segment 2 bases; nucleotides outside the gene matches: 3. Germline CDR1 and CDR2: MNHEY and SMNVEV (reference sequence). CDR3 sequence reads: CASSNGTAYNEQFF. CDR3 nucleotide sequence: TGTGCCAGCAGTAACGGGACAGCCTACAATGAGCAGTTCTTC.

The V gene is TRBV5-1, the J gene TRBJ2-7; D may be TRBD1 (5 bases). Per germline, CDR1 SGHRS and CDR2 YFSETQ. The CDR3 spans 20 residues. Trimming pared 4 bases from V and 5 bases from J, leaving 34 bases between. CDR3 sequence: CASSPEGHTSDSAPGHEQYF. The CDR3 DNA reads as TGCGCCAGCAGCCCGGAAGGACACACAAGCGACTCGGCCCCGGGTCACGAGCAGTACTTC.

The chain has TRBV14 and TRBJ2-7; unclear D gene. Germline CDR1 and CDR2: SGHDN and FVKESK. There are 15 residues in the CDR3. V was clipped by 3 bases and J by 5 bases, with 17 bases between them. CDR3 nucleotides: TGTGCCAGCAGCCACGTCACGGCGGTCCCCGACGAGCAGTACTTC. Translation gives CASSHVTAVPDEQYF.

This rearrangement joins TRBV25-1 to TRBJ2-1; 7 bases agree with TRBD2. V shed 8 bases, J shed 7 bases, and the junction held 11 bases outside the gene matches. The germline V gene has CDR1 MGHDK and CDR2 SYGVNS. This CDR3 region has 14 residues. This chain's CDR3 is CASALAELSNEQFF. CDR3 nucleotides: TGTGCCAGCGCCCTAGCGGAGCTTAGTAATGAGCAGTTCTTC.

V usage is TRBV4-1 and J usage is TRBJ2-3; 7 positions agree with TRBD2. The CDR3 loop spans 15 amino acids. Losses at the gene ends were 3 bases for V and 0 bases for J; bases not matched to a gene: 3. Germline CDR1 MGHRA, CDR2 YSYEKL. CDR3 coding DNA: TGCGCCAGCAGCCACCCAGCGGGAAGCACAGATACGCAGTATTTT. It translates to CASSHPAGSTDTQYF.

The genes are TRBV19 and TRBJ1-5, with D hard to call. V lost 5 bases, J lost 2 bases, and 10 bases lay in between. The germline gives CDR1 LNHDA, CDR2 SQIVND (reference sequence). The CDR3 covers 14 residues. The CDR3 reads CASSYPGGNQPQHF. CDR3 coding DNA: TGTGCCAGTAGTTATCCAGGAGGCAATCAGCCCCAGCATTTT.